Each of the 27 T cell receptor beta chains below was sequenced from the same sample in a study of T cells in localized non-small cell lung cancer. Assay: immunoSEQ multiplex PCR; the TCRdb copy retains only in-frame clones and omits some. This sample yields about 28,000 clones, of which approximately 89% are seen a single time; around 30% belongs to the top ten. The sequenced sample was peripheral blood, obtained before any cancer treatment. The receptors were sampled from a female donor older than 55 with stage I lung adenocarcinoma.

This clone appeared a few times. This rearrangement joins TRBV9 to TRBJ1-4; D unresolved. Germline-derived CDR1 and CDR2 are SGDLS and YYNGEE. V was cut by 0 bases and J by 4 bases, with 7 bases left in between. The CDR3 runs to 14 residues. CDR3 nucleotides: TGTGCCAGCAGCGTAGGGCAGAATAATGAAAAACTGTTTTTT. Translating gives CASSVGQNNEKLFF.

J is TRBJ2-6 and V is TRBV2, with D unresolved. This CDR3 region has 13 residues. V lost 8 bases and J 4 bases, leaving 9 bases between the germline ends. Germline V gene lookup returns CDR1 SNHLY and CDR2 FYNNEI. CDR3 sequence reads: CASQKEGANVLTF. The CDR3 bases are TGTGCCAGCCAAAAGGAGGGGGCCAACGTCCTGACTTTC.

V is TRBV5-1 and J is TRBJ2-2; 10 bases are a match to TRBD1. Germline V gene sequence: CDR1 SGHRS, CDR2 YFSETQ. Trimming cost V 6 bases and J 5 bases; bases outside gene matches: 13. The CDR3 length is 17 residues. The CDR3 coding sequence is TGCGCCAGCACCTGGGGTCCGGGACAGGGGCTAACCGGGGAGCTGTTTTTT. As protein: CASTWGPGQGLTGELFF.

The chain couples TRBV4-2 to TRBJ1-2; D remains ambiguous. V shed 4 bases and J shed 3 bases, with 3 bases lying between them. This CDR3 comprises 11 residues. Germline V lookup: CDR1 LGHNA, CDR2 YNFKEQ. CDR3 sequence (DNA): TGTGCCAGCAGCCGAGACTATGGCTACACCTTC. This codes for CASSRDYGYTF.

This clone has a handful of counts. The J gene is TRBJ2-7, the V gene TRBV6-1, with D possibly matching TRBD1 (6 bases). CDR1 and CDR2 from the germline V gene are MNHNS and SASEGT. This CDR3 is 14 amino acids long. V lost 8 bases, J lost 0 bases, and 14 bases lay in between. This CDR3 reads CASDPGQSSYEQYF. The CDR3 DNA reads TGTGCCAGCGACCCGGGACAAAGCTCCTACGAGCAGTACTTC.

This chain links TRBV2 with TRBJ1-5; no firm D call. CDR1 and CDR2 from the germline V gene are SNHLY and FYNNEI. There are 14 residues in the CDR3. V gave up 1 base and J gave up 4 bases, with 8 bases separating them. The DNA for the CDR3 is TGTGCCAGCAGTGAAGGCAGTCTAAATCAGCCCCAGCATTTT. This gives the protein CASSEGSLNQPQHF.

This chain joins TRBV10-1 and TRBJ2-3; 14 bases are a match to TRBD2. V gave up 6 bases and J gave up 1 base; unmatched junction bases: 6. The CDR3 runs to 17 residues. Germline values: CDR1 WNHNN, CDR2 SYGVQD (reference sequence). CDR3: CASRNGLAGGRTDTQYF. DNA for the CDR3: TGCGCCAGCAGAAACGGACTAGCGGGGGGCCGCACAGATACGCAGTATTTT.

The rearrangement links TRBV30 to TRBJ2-5; D is perhaps TRBD2 (6 bases). Looked up from germline, CDR1 is GTSNPN and CDR2 is SVGIG (reference sequence). The CDR3 totals 14 residues. Trimming shortened V by 5 bases and J by 5 bases, and 18 bases separated the two germline ends. The CDR3 coding sequence is TGTGCCTGGGCGCCCGGGACTTGGGTCGAGACCCAGTACTTC. The encoded protein is CAWAPGTWVETQYF.

The V and J genes are TRBV18 and TRBJ1-6, with D possibly TRBD1 on 5 matching bases. Germline V gene sequence: CDR1 KGHSH, CDR2 LQKENI. This CDR3 spans 14 amino acids. The ends were cut back, 3 bases at V and 7 bases at J, with 10 bases in the middle. CDR3: CASSPGGGNSPLHF. CDR3 coding DNA: TGTGCCAGCTCACCCGGGGGGGGGAATTCACCCCTCCACTTT.

J is TRBJ2-5 and V is TRBV30; the D gene is possibly TRBD2 (7 bases). The CDR3 runs to 14 residues. Germline-derived CDR1 and CDR2 are GTSNPN and SVGIG (reference sequence). Trimming left V 2 bases short and J 2 bases short, with 12 bases between. The CDR3 protein is CAWSIGGTQETQYF. CDR3 coding DNA: TGTGCCTGGAGTATCGGGGGGACACAAGAGACCCAGTACTTC.

The rearrangement uses TRBV30 and TRBJ2-3; 7 bases line up with TRBD2. CDR3 length: 14 amino acids. J gave up 5 bases and V 0 bases, and 5 bases lay outside the gene matches. In germline, CDR1 is GTSNPN, CDR2 SVGIG (reference sequence). The CDR3 spells CAWSVWGGEDTQYF. In DNA, the CDR3 is TGTGCCTGGAGTGTATGGGGGGGTGAAGATACGCAGTATTTT.

This clone was seen once. The CDR3 spells CASSERVGTGANVLTF. The CDR3 nucleotides read TGTGCCAGCAGTGAAAGGGTAGGAACTGGGGCCAACGTCCTGACTTTC. This rearrangement joins TRBV6-1 to TRBJ2-6; D gene unclear. Trimming cost V 2 bases and J 2 bases, with 10 bases left between them. CDR1 is MNHNS, CDR2 SASEGT, per germline. The CDR3 has 16 residues.

The genes are TRBV20-1 and TRBJ2-1; D might be TRBD2 (6 bases). V lost 6 bases to trimming and J lost 6 bases, with 9 bases between them. Germline CDR1 reads DFQATT; CDR2 reads SNEGSKA (reference sequence). The CDR3 has 11 amino acids. CDR3 bases: TGCAGTGCCAGGACTACCAATGAGCAGTTCTTC. Translating gives CSARTTNEQFF.

CDR3 sequence: CASSPPQGTYEQYF. The CDR3 DNA is TGTGCCAGCTCACCACCGCAGGGAACCTACGAGCAGTACTTC. The gene calls are TRBV18 and TRBJ2-7; maybe TRBD1 (5 bases). The V end was cut by 0 bases, the J end by 2 bases, with 8 bases between. The germline CDR1 and CDR2 sequences are KGHSH and LQKENI. CDR3 length equals 14 residues.

The genes are TRBV11-3 and TRBJ2-1; D might be TRBD1 or TRBD2, each matching 5 bases. Trimming stripped 4 bases from V and 13 bases from J, with 17 bases between. Germline V gives CDR1 SGHNT, CDR2 YENEEA. CDR3 length equals 13 residues. The CDR3 DNA reads TGTGCCAGCAGCTCCCGGGACCCCGGAGAACAGTTCTTC. It translates to CASSSRDPGEQFF.

The rearrangement links TRBV6-1 to TRBJ2-7; maybe TRBD1 (5 bases). V dropped 8 bases and J dropped 0 bases, with 14 bases sitting between them. Per germline, CDR1 MNHNS and CDR2 SASEGT. The CDR3 runs 14 residues. DNA for the CDR3: TGTGCCAGCTGGGTGGGGCAGAACTCCTACGAGCAGTACTTC. This sequence encodes CASWVGQNSYEQYF.

This rearrangement joins TRBV6-5 to TRBJ2-7, with TRBD1 identical over 12 bases. Germline V gene sequence: CDR1 MNHEY, CDR2 SVGAGI. The CDR3 runs 14 residues. With V trimmed by 6 bases and J by 4 bases, 4 bases remained unmatched. The CDR3 DNA reads as TGTGCCAGCAGGCGGGACAGGGGGCTATACGAGCAGTACTTC. Translating gives CASRRDRGLYEQYF.

The chain has TRBV28 and TRBJ1-3; D is undetermined. V dropped 2 bases and J dropped 0 bases, with 11 bases sitting between them. This CDR3 contains 16 residues. Germline V gene lookup returns CDR1 MDHEN and CDR2 SYDVKM. In DNA form, the CDR3 reads TGTGCCAGCAGTTTAGACACCAGAAGCTCTGGAAACACCATATATTTT. Its translation is CASSLDTRSSGNTIYF.

The genes are TRBV30 and TRBJ1-1; maybe TRBD1 (5 bases). The V and J ends lost 4 bases and 6 bases respectively, with 12 bases between them. From germline, CDR1 is GTSNPN and CDR2 SVGIG (reference sequence). This CDR3 spans 12 amino acids. The CDR3 region is CAWNVGAAEAFF. The CDR3 nucleotides read TGTGCCTGGAATGTAGGGGCGGCTGAAGCTTTCTTT.

This clone showed up just a few times. The chain couples TRBV10-3 to TRBJ1-1; no reliable D call. The germline CDR1 and CDR2 sequences are ENHRY and SYGVKD. Trimming removed 8 bases from V and 4 bases from J, with 17 bases in between. The CDR3 sequence is 14 residues long. The CDR3: CAIQKGPAITEAFF. CDR3 bases: TGTGCCATCCAAAAAGGACCGGCGATCACTGAAGCTTTCTTT.

The genes are TRBV5-1 and TRBJ2-5, with TRBD2 matching 8 bases. Germline CDR1 and CDR2: SGHRS and YFSETQ. Trimming at V came to 4 bases and at J to 5 bases, leaving 10 bases not matched to a gene. The CDR3 sequence is 15 residues long. CDR3 DNA: TGCGCCAGCAGCCTAGGCGGGAGGATACAGGAGACCCAGTACTTC. Residues: CASSLGGRIQETQYF.

The chain is built from TRBV30 and TRBJ2-5; possibly TRBD1 or TRBD2 for D (5 bases each). The CDR3 contains 12 residues. Trimming removed 5 bases at V and 2 bases at J, with 9 bases between. Germline-derived CDR1 and CDR2 are GTSNPN and SVGIG (reference sequence). The CDR3 loop reads CAWGDVQETQYF. The CDR3 DNA sequence: TGTGCCTGGGGGGACGTTCAAGAGACCCAGTACTTC.

This clone was observed a single time. The chain has TRBV7-2 and TRBJ2-1; 8 nucleotides line up with TRBD2. CDR1 and CDR2 from the germline V gene are SGHTA and FQGNSA. Trimming took 1 base from V and 3 from J; bases not matched to a gene: 11. The CDR3 runs to 18 residues. The CDR3 loop is CASSLDGFGGAGYNEQFF. DNA of the CDR3: TGTGCCAGCAGCTTAGATGGATTCGGGGGGGCCGGCTACAATGAGCAGTTCTTC.

This clone appeared a single time. This chain connects TRBV11-2 to TRBJ2-7; D is uncertain. The germline V and J ends were trimmed by 8 bases and 0 bases, with 20 bases remaining between them. The CDR3 is made up of 16 amino acids. Germline values: CDR1 SGHAT, CDR2 FQNNGV. The CDR3: CASGFPPGSGSYEQYF. CDR3 DNA: TGTGCCAGCGGTTTCCCACCCGGGTCGGGCTCCTACGAGCAGTACTTC.

This chain uses TRBV5-4 with TRBJ2-5; 13 positions agree with TRBD2. The CDR3 consists of 15 residues. V was pared by 4 bases and J by 5 bases, with 5 bases of the junction left unmatched. Germline assignment: CDR1 SGHNT and CDR2 YYREEE (reference sequence). The CDR3 nucleotides are TGTGCCAGCAGCGCAACTAGCGGGAGGGGCGAGACCCAGTACTTC. Translating it yields CASSATSGRGETQYF. The full variable domain, rest sourced from reference TRBV5-4 and TRBJ2-5, is ETGVTQSPTHLIKTRGQQVTLRCSSQSGHNTVSWYQQALGQGPQFIFQYYREEENGRGNFPPRFSGLQFPNYSSELNVNALELDDSALYLCASSATSGRGETQYFGPGTRLLVL.

The genes are TRBV28 and TRBJ1-2; 9 bases agree with TRBD1. Germline CDR1 reads MDHEN; CDR2 reads SYDVKM. V trimming: 5 bases; J trimming: 7 bases; junction bases outside the gene matches: 11. This CDR3 has 15 residues. CDR3 in DNA: TGTGCCAGCAGTAGTACAGGGGGCTTAGAATTTGGCTACACCTTC. Its protein product is CASSSTGGLEFGYTF.

The chain recombines TRBV7-2 with TRBJ1-5; the D is unclear. This CDR3 is 14 amino acids long. Trimming stripped 5 bases from V and 5 bases from J, with 13 bases between. The germline gives CDR1 SGHTA, CDR2 FQGNSA. CDR3 sequence reads: CASSPGLLDQPQHF. CDR3 in DNA: TGTGCCAGCAGCCCAGGACTTTTAGATCAGCCCCAGCATTTT.